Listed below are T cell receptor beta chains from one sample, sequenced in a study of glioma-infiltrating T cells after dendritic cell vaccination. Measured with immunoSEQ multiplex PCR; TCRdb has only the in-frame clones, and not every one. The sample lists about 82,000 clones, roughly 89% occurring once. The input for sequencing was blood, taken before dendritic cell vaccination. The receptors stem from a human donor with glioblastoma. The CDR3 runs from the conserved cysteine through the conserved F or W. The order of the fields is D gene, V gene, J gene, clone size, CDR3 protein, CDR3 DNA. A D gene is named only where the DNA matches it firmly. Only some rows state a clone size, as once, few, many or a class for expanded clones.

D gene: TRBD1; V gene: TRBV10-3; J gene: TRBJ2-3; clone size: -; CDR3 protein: CAISESDRADTQYF; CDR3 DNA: TGTGCCATCAGTGAGTCTGACAGGGCAGATACGCAGTATTTT
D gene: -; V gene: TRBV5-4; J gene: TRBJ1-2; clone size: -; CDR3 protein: CASSPGIGYGYTF; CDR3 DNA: TGTGCCAGCAGCCCGGGTATAGGTTATGGCTACACCTTC
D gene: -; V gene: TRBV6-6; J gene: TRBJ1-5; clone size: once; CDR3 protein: CDSSSGSNQPQHF; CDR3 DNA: TGTGACAGCAGTTCAGGTAGCAATCAGCCCCAGCATTTT
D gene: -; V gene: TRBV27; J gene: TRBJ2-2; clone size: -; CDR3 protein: CASSLLSQGTGDTGELFF; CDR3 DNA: TGTGCCAGCAGTTTATTATCACAGGGGACGGGGGACACCGGGGAGCTGTTTTTT
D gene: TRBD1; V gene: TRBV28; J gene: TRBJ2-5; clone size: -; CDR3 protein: CASREQGLQETQYF; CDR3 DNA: TGTGCCAGCAGGGAACAGGGGCTCCAAGAGACCCAGTACTTC
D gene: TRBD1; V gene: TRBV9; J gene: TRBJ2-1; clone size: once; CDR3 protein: CASSVPQDRGLSNEQFF; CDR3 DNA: TGTGCCAGCAGCGTGCCCCAGGACAGGGGGTTAAGCAATGAGCAGTTCTTC
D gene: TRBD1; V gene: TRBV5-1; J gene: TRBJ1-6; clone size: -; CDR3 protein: CASSLLTGSDSPLHF; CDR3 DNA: TGCGCCAGCAGCCTACTGACAGGGAGCGATTCCCCCCTCCACTTT
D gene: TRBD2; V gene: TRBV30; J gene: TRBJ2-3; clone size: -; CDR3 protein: CAWGSGTSRVGDTQYF; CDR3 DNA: TGTGCCTGGGGTTCCGGGACTAGTCGTGTAGGAGATACGCAGTATTTT
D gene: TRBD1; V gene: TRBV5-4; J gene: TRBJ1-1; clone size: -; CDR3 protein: CASSPAPTGYTEAFF; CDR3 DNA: TGTGCCAGCAGCCCAGCCCCGACAGGGTACACTGAAGCTTTCTTT
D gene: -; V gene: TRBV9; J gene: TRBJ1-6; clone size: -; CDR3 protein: CASGPGGATYNSPLHF; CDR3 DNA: TGTGCCAGCGGCCCGGGGGGGGCAACCTATAATTCACCCCTCCACTTT
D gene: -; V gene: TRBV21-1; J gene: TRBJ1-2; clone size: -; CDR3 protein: CASSEIGQKGYTF; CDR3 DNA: TGTGCCAGCAGCGAAATAGGACAGAAGGGCTACACCTTC
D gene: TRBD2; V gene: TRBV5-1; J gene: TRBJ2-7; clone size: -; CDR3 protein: CASSHYLSGRGSYEQYF; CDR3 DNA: TGCGCCAGCAGCCACTACCTTAGCGGGAGAGGGTCCTACGAGCAGTACTTC
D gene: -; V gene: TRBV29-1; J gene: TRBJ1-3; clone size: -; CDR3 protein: CSVEEGAGAGNTIYF; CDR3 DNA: TGCAGCGTTGAAGAAGGCGCAGGGGCTGGAAACACCATATATTTT
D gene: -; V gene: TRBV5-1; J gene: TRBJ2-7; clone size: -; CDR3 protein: CASSLASSNDYEQYF; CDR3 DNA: TGCGCCAGCAGCTTAGCCTCGTCTAATGATTACGAGCAGTACTTC
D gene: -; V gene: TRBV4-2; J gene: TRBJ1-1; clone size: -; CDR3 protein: CASSQEGTVAIEAFF; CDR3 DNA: TGTGCCAGCAGCCAAGAGGGCACGGTTGCGATTGAAGCTTTCTTT
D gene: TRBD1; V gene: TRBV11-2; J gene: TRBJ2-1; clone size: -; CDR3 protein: CASSSGQPNEQFF; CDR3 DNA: TGTGCCAGCAGCTCGGGACAGCCCAATGAGCAGTTCTTC
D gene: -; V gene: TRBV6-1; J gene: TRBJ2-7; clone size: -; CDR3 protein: CASRVQGRYEQYF; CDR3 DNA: TGTGCCAGCAGGGTGCAGGGTCGGTACGAGCAGTACTTC
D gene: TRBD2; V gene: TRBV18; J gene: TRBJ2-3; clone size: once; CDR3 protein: CASSLDSGTSTDTQYF; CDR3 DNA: TGTGCCAGCTCACTTGATAGCGGGACCAGCACAGATACGCAGTATTTT
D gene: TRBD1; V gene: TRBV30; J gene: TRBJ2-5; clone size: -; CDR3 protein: CAWSHDRGGETQYF; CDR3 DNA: TGTGCCTGGAGTCACGACAGGGGTGGGGAGACCCAGTACTTC
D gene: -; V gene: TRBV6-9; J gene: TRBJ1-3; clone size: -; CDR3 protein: CASSETQQSGNTIYF; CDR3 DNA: TGTGCCAGCTCGGAGACGCAACAATCTGGAAACACCATATATTTT
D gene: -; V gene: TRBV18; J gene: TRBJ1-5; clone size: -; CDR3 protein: CASSPQANQPQHF; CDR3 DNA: TGTGCCAGCTCCCCTCAGGCCAATCAGCCCCAGCATTTT
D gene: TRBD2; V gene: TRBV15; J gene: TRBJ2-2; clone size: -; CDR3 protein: CATSRGDSGGAGELFF; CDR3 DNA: TGTGCCACCAGCAGGGGGGATAGCGGGGGGGCCGGGGAGCTGTTTTTT
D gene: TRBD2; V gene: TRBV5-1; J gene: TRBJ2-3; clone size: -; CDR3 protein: CASGLAGGRDTQYF; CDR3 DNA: TGCGCCAGCGGACTAGCGGGGGGAAGGGATACGCAGTATTTT
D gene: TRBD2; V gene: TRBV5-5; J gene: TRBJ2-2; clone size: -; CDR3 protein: CASSISGRAWTGELFF; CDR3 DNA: TGTGCCAGCAGCATTAGCGGGAGGGCCTGGACCGGGGAGCTGTTTTTT
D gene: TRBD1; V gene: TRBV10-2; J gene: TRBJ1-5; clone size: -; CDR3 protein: CASSRDRGWQPQHF; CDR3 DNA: TGCGCCAGCAGCAGGGACAGGGGCTGGCAGCCCCAGCATTTT
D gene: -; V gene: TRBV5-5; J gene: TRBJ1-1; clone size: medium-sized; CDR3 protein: CASSLDMNTEAFF; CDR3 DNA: TGTGCCAGCAGCTTGGACATGAACACTGAAGCTTTCTTT
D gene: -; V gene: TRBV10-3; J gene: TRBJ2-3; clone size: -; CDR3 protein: CAIRGLSTDTQYF; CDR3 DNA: TGTGCCATCAGGGGACTTTCCACAGATACGCAGTATTTT
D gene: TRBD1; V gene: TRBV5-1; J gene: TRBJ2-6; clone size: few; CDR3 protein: CASSTGQPGSGANVLTF; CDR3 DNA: TGCGCCAGCAGCACGGGACAGCCCGGCTCTGGGGCCAACGTCCTGACTTTC
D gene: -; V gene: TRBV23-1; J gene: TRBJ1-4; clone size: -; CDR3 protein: CAGEGEGNEKLFF; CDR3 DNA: TGCGCCGGAGAGGGGGAGGGGAACGAAAAACTGTTTTTT
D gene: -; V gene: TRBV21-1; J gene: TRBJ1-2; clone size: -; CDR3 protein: CASSKALRRDYGYTF; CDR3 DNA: TGTGCCAGCAGCAAAGCGCTACGGCGGGACTATGGCTACACCTTC
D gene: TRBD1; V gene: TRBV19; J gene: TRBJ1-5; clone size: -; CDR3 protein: CASSIQGGQPQHF; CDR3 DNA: TGTGCCAGTAGTATTCAAGGGGGCCAGCCCCAGCATTTT
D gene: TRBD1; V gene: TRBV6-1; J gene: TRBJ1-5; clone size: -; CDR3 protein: CASRDTGGSQPQHF; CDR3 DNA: TGTGCCAGCAGGGATACAGGGGGCAGTCAGCCCCAGCATTTT
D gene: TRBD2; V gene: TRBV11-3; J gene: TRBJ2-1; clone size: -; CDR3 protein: CASSFRTSALGEQFF; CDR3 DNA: TGTGCCAGCAGCTTCAGGACTAGCGCTTTGGGGGAGCAGTTCTTC
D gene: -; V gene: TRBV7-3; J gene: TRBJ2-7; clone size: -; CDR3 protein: CARQGRGRSYEQYF; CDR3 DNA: TGTGCCCGCCAAGGCCGGGGAAGGTCCTACGAGCAGTACTTC